Each of the 31 T cell receptor beta chains below was sequenced from the same sample in a study of blood T cells in healthy people across ages. A second PCR of about 7 to 11 cycles used a sample-barcoded 5' primer and a J-beta primer mix. TCRdb passed the 5' RACE reads through MiXCR, listing each CDR3 protein once. The repertoire consists of about 640,000 distinct CDR3 sequences, with under 70% occurring once and the leading ten covering 30% to 45%. Specimen: blood. These receptors originate from a man in his sixties in good health.

The J gene is TRBJ2-1, the V gene TRBV20-1; 12 bases fit TRBD2. Germline values: CDR1 DFQATT, CDR2 SNEGSKA (reference sequence). CDR3 size: 15 residues. The trim removed 4 bases at V and 4 bases at J, leaving 5 bases unmatched. CDR3 bases: TGCAGTGCTACTAGCGGGGGGGCGGGGTACAATGAGCAGTTCTTC. Its protein product is CSATSGGAGYNEQFF.

About this clonotype itself: Mismatch with germline at one junction end may stem from a read error. The chain uses TRBV11-2 and TRBJ2-5; 15 positions match TRBD2. Germline V lookup: CDR1 SGHAT, CDR2 FQNNGV. The CDR3 spans 16 residues. The CDR3 spells CASRGLAGGSRETQYF. CDR3 nucleotide sequence: TGCGCCAGCAGGGGACTAGCGGGGGGCTCTAGAGAGACCCAGTACTTC.

This chain connects TRBV5-4 to TRBJ2-1; D is possibly TRBD2 (6 bases). Deletions cut 2 bases from V and 4 bases from J, with 16 bases between. The CDR3 totals 16 residues. Germline V gene lookup returns CDR1 SGHNT and CDR2 YYREEE (reference sequence). The CDR3 is CASSFSTSRVYNEQFF. The CDR3 coding sequence is TGTGCCAGCAGCTTCTCGACTAGTAGAGTTTACAATGAGCAGTTCTTC. Variable domain in full (rest from reference TRBV5-4 and TRBJ2-1): ETGVTQSPTHLIKTRGQQVTLRCSSQSGHNTVSWYQQALGQGPQFIFQYYREEENGRGNFPPRFSGLQFPNYSSELNVNALELDDSALYLCASSFSTSRVYNEQFFGPGTRLTVL.

The chain uses TRBV20-1 and TRBJ2-3; TRBD2 matches at 8 bases. CDR1 and CDR2 from the germline V gene are DFQATT and SNEGSKA (reference sequence). CDR3 length equals 17 residues. The J segment lost 3 bases and the V segment lost 6 bases, leaving 17 bases of the junction unmatched. CDR3 DNA: TGCAGTGCCGAGAAGAGTGTGGCGGGGGGCCTGACAGATACGCAGTATTTT. It codes for CSAEKSVAGGLTDTQYF.

There are a few counts of this clonotype. The chain joins TRBV21-1 to TRBJ1-2; the table's D call TRBD1 went unverified against the DNA. TRBV21-1 is marked as a pseudogene. The CDR3 runs to 14 residues. CDR3 loop: CASSDRGRNYGYTF. CDR3 sequence (DNA): TGTGCCAGCAGTGACAGGGGGCGAAACTATGGCTACACCTTC.

This clonotype was counted a few times. The V and J genes are TRBV20-1 and TRBJ2-7; maybe TRBD2 (6 bases). The last part of the DNA fits TRBJ2-5 better; the J call may be wrong. The germline V gene has CDR1 DFQATT and CDR2 SNEGSKA (reference sequence). This CDR3 region has 12 residues. The CDR3 region has the DNA TGCAGCGCGTTGTCCGGAGGGGAGACCCAGTACTTC. This encodes CSALSGGETQYF.

This chain joins TRBV7-2 and TRBJ2-5; 7 bases are a match to TRBD1. Germline loops: CDR1 SGHTA, CDR2 FQGNSA. This CDR3 region has 15 residues. V trimming: 5 bases; J trimming: 2 bases; junction bases outside the gene matches: 8. The CDR3 protein is CASSADRELQETQYF. The CDR3 DNA is TGTGCCAGCAGCGCAGACAGGGAGTTGCAAGAGACCCAGTACTTC.

The genes are TRBV27 and TRBJ1-6, with unresolved D. The CDR3 is 15 residues long. V was shortened by 2 bases and J by 3 bases, with 8 bases between the two germline ends. The germline CDR1 and CDR2 sequences are MNHEY and SMNVEV (reference sequence). The CDR3 DNA sequence: TGTGCCAGCAGTTTAAGTGTTTACTATAATTCACCCCTCCACTTT. Its protein product is CASSLSVYYNSPLHF.

The rearrangement uses TRBV10-3 and TRBJ2-1, with D tentatively TRBD1 (6 bases). V was cut by 4 bases and J by 9 bases, with 16 bases left in between. CDR1 and CDR2 (germline): ENHRY, SYGVKD. The CDR3 sequence is 14 residues long. CDR3 DNA: TGTGCCATCAGTGTTGACAGGCTAGGAAGTGAGCAGTTCTTC. Amino acids: CAISVDRLGSEQFF.

The rearrangement links TRBV9 to TRBJ2-5; TRBD2 matches 7 bases. V lost 0 bases and J lost 2; bases outside the gene matches: 10. This CDR3 has 17 residues. Germline-derived CDR1 and CDR2 are SGDLS and YYNGEE. CDR3 region: CASSVGGLADSQETQYF. In DNA form, the CDR3 reads TGTGCCAGCAGCGTAGGTGGGCTAGCGGATTCTCAAGAGACCCAGTACTTC. Using reference TRBV9 and TRBJ2-5 for the parts outside the CDR3, the full variable domain is DSGVTQTPKHLITATGQRVTLRCSPRSGDLSVYWYQQSLDQGLQFLIQYYNGEERAKGNILERFSAQQFPDLHSELNLSSLELGDSALYFCASSVGGLADSQETQYFGPGTRLLVL.

This chain's CDR3 is CASSLVTGVEETQYF. CDR3 bases: TGTGCCAGCAGCTTAGTAACAGGGGTGGAAGAGACCCAGTACTTC. The chain employs TRBV7-2 and TRBJ2-5; 7 bases fit TRBD1. This CDR3 spans 15 amino acids. Trimming removed 1 base from V and 3 bases from J; junction bases left unmatched: 5. The germline gives CDR1 SGHTA, CDR2 FQGNSA.

This clonotype has a handful of counts. CDR3 loop: CASSQVPRGRGYEQYF. Written as DNA, the CDR3 is TGCGCCAGCAGCCAAGTTCCCAGGGGGCGCGGGTACGAGCAGTACTTC. The chain recombines TRBV4-1 with TRBJ2-7, with TRBD1 matching over 8 bases. The CDR3 length is 16 residues. Germline assignment: CDR1 MGHRA and CDR2 YSYEKL. Trimming cost V 1 base and J 4 bases; bases outside gene matches: 9.

This clonotype was detected a few times. The rearrangement uses TRBV7-2 and TRBJ2-7; 12 positions agree with TRBD1. Germline assignment: CDR1 SGHTA and CDR2 FQGNSA. There are 15 residues in the CDR3. The ends lost 1 base at V and 3 bases at J; junction bases unmatched: 1. CDR3 coding DNA: TGTGCCAGCAGCTTAGGGGACAGGGGGCACTACGAGCAGTACTTC. Protein product: CASSLGDRGHYEQYF.

The rearrangement uses TRBV14 and TRBJ2-1, with 7 bases that match TRBD2. CDR1 is SGHDN and CDR2 is FVKESK in the germline V gene. The junction had 6 bases not matched to a gene; V was cut back by 4 bases and J by 3 bases. This CDR3 region has 15 residues. The CDR3 bases are TGTGCCAGCAGCCTTCTGGGAGGGGACTACAATGAGCAGTTCTTC. Translated, it gives CASSLLGGDYNEQFF.

The rearrangement uses TRBV18 and TRBJ2-1, with 8 bases identical to TRBD1. Germline lookup yields CDR1 KGHSH and CDR2 LQKENI. The CDR3 has 16 residues. Losses at the gene ends were 4 bases for V and 3 bases for J; bases not matched to a gene: 8. The CDR3 DNA reads as TGTGCCAGCTCACTTTCGACAGGGGCCCTCTACAATGAGCAGTTCTTC. Residues: CASSLSTGALYNEQFF.

The table lists this clonotype with a few counts. This rearrangement joins TRBV7-2 to TRBJ2-5, with 9 bases lining up with TRBD2. This CDR3 has 15 amino acids. Trimming removed 1 base from V and 2 bases from J; junction bases left unmatched: 2. Germline V lookup: CDR1 SGHTA, CDR2 FQGNSA. Here the CDR3 DNA reads TGTGCCAGCAGCTTAGGGACTAGCGAACAAGAGACCCAGTACTTC. It encodes CASSLGTSEQETQYF.

The chain links TRBV10-2 to TRBJ1-2; possibly TRBD1 for D (5 bases). The germline gives CDR1 WSHSY, CDR2 SAAADI. The CDR3 contains 15 residues. V lost 0 bases, J lost 3 bases, and 11 bases lay in between. The DNA of the CDR3 is TGCGCCAGCAGTGAGTCGGCGGGGACCTACTATGGCTACACCTTC. Its protein is CASSESAGTYYGYTF.

In this sample, this clonotype turned up a few times. The genes are TRBV6-5 and TRBJ2-7; D might be TRBD2 (6 bases). The V gene's germline CDR1 is MNHEY and CDR2 SVGAGI. The ends were cut back, 8 bases at V and 9 bases at J, with 11 bases in the middle. This CDR3 has 10 amino acids. CDR3 DNA: TGTGCCAGCGGACGGGAGAGGCAGTACTTC. Translation: CASGRERQYF.

The chain combines TRBV6-6 with TRBJ2-1; D is perhaps TRBD1 or TRBD2 (5 bases each). The CDR3 contains 13 residues. Trimming took off 5 bases at V and 9 bases at J, with 14 bases between the two ends. Germline V lookup: CDR1 MNHNY, CDR2 SVGAGI (reference sequence). The CDR3 bases are TGTGCCAGCAGTCCCATGAGGGGCGGTGAGCAGTTCTTC. Its translation: CASSPMRGGEQFF.

The J gene is TRBJ2-3, the V gene TRBV20-1; D might be TRBD2 (5 bases). The V and J ends lost 2 bases and 4 bases respectively, with 19 bases between them. Germline V lookup: CDR1 DFQATT, CDR2 SNEGSKA (reference sequence). There are 16 residues in the CDR3. The CDR3 protein is CSARTAVGSRSDTQYF. CDR3 bases: TGCAGTGCTAGAACGGCGGTGGGGAGCCGGTCAGATACGCAGTATTTT.

The chain links TRBV29-1 to TRBJ2-3; TRBD2 is a possible D gene (5 bases). The ends were cut back, 2 bases at V and 1 base at J, with 10 bases in the middle. CDR3 size: 14 residues. The germline gives CDR1 SQVTM, CDR2 ANQGSEA. CDR3 nucleotide sequence: TGCAGCGTTGAACGACTCGGGGGCACAGATACGCAGTATTTT. This gives the protein CSVERLGGTDTQYF.

This sequence joins TRBV3-1 and TRBJ2-1, with D possibly matching TRBD1 (6 bases). The V end was cut by 2 bases, the J end by 8 bases, with 10 bases between. The V gene's germline CDR1 is LGHDT and CDR2 YNNKEL (reference sequence). CDR3 length: 13 amino acids. The chain's CDR3 is CASSQPQGYEQFF. The CDR3 DNA reads as TGTGCCAGCAGCCAACCACAGGGATATGAGCAGTTCTTC.

Of note for this clonotype: The junction does not match germline at one end; this may be a read error. The chain couples TRBV28 to TRBJ2-1, with 10 bases aligning to TRBD2. The CDR3 spans 15 residues. Germline CDR1 and CDR2: MDHEN and SYDVKM. This chain's CDR3 is CAGSLVTSGINEQFF. Here the CDR3 DNA reads TGTGCCGGCAGTTTAGTTACTAGCGGGATCAATGAGCAGTTCTTC.

Of note for this clonotype: Germline is not matched at one junction end, which may reflect a read error. This chain connects TRBV13 to TRBJ2-7; D not resolved. The germline CDR1 and CDR2 sequences are PRHDT and FYEKMQ (reference sequence). The CDR3 length is 16 residues. CDR3 amino acids: CASSLGGTYKNYGQYF. As DNA, the CDR3 is TGTGCCAGCAGCTTAGGTGGTACCTACAAAAACTACGGGCAGTACTTC.

The chain joins TRBV12-3 or TRBV12-4 to TRBJ2-1; TRBD1 might be the D (6 bases). V was cut by 6 bases and J by 4 bases, with 10 bases left in between. The CDR3 contains 13 residues. DNA for the CDR3: TGTGCCAGCAGAAGGGACACTTACAATGAGCAGTTCTTC. Its protein is CASRRDTYNEQFF.

Only a few counts were recorded for this clonotype. V is TRBV5-1 and J is TRBJ2-7, with no clear D. Germline V gives CDR1 SGHRS, CDR2 YFSETQ. This CDR3 comprises 13 residues. V was shortened by 4 bases and J by 0 bases, with 8 bases between the two germline ends. The CDR3 loop is CASSDTDSYEQYF. Here the CDR3 DNA reads TGCGCCAGCAGCGACACAGACTCCTACGAGCAGTACTTC.

The rearrangement joins TRBV27 to TRBJ2-3; D remains ambiguous. The CDR3 is made up of 17 amino acids. V was trimmed by 8 bases and J by 2 bases, leaving 23 bases between them. Germline V gene data show CDR1 as MNHEY and CDR2 as SMNVEV (reference sequence). Here the CDR3 reads CASRYRASDIYTDTQYF. CDR3 nucleotides: TGTGCCAGCCGATACAGAGCGTCAGATATTTACACAGATACGCAGTATTTT.

This chain uses TRBV11-2 with TRBJ1-6; D is unclear. Deletions cut 5 bases from V and 11 bases from J, with 19 bases between. The CDR3 runs 15 residues. The germline V gene has CDR1 SGHAT and CDR2 FQNNGV. CDR3 sequence reads: CASSTTGRLVAPLHF. DNA of the CDR3: TGTGCCAGCAGCACCACTGGGCGCCTAGTCGCACCCCTCCACTTT.

The chain couples TRBV12-3 or TRBV12-4 to TRBJ1-1, with 7 bases identical to TRBD1. V was clipped by 3 bases and J by 2 bases; unmatched bases: 6. This CDR3 is 15 amino acids long. CDR3 protein: CASSFEGAGNTEAFF. DNA of the CDR3: TGTGCCAGCAGTTTCGAGGGGGCGGGTAACACTGAAGCTTTCTTT.

The V and J genes are TRBV5-4 and TRBJ2-7; D is possibly TRBD2 (5 bases). TRBJ2-5 explains the end of the DNA better; the J call may be wrong. The CDR3 sequence is 13 residues long. CDR1 and CDR2 from the germline V gene are SGHNT and YYREEE (reference sequence). CDR3 sequence: CASRLDRMQTQYF. The CDR3 nucleotides are TGTGCCAGCAGACTAGATAGGATGCAGACCCAGTACTTC.

DNA for the CDR3: TGTGCCAGCCGCCGGGACTACTCTCAAGGGGGCTACACCTTC. It specifies CASRRDYSQGGYTF. The V call is TRBV6-5, the J call TRBJ1-2, with TRBD1 as a possible D gene (5 bases). V was shortened by 8 bases and J by 8 bases, with 21 bases between the two germline ends. The CDR3 is 14 residues long. CDR1 and CDR2 (germline): MNHEY, SVGAGI.